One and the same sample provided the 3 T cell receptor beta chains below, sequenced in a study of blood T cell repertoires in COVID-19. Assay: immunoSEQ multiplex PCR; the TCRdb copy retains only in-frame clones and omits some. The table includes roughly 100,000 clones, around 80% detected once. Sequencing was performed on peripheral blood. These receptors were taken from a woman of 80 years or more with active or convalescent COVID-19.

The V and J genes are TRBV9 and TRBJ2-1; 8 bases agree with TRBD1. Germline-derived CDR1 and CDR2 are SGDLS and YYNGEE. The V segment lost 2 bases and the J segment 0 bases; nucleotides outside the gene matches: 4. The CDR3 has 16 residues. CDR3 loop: CASSVQGALSYNEQFF. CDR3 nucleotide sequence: TGTGCCAGCAGCGTCCAGGGGGCCCTCTCCTACAATGAGCAGTTCTTC.

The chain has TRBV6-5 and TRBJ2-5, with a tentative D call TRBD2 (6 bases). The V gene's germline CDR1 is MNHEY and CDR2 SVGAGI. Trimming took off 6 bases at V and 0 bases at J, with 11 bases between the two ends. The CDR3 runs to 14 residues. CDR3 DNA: TGTGCCAGCAGGGGGACTGTGTACCAAGAGACCCAGTACTTC. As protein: CASRGTVYQETQYF.

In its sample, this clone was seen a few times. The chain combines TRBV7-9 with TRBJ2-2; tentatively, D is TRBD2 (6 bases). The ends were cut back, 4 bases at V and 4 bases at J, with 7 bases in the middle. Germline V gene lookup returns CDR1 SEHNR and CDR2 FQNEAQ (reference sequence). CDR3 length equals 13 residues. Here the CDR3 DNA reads TGTGCCAGCAGCTCCGGGGGCACCGGGGAGCTGTTTTTT. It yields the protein CASSSGGTGELFF. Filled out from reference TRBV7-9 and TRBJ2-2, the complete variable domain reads DTGVSQNPRHKITKRGQNVTFRCDPISEHNRLYWYRQTLGQGPEFLTYFQNEAQLEKSRLLSDRFSAERPKGSFSTLEIQRTEQGDSAMYLCASSSGGTGELFFGEGSRLTVL.